What follows is one T cell receptor beta chain and its context. The data originate from a study of blood T cell repertoires in COVID-19. Whole-study context: Material from acute and convalescent COVID-19 was sourced from the United States, Italy and Spain. Sources were T cells, B-cell-depleted T cells, or PBMCs; the material itself was cDNA or gDNA.

Per the authors' pipeline: The assay estimated nucleated cells by amplifying reference gene primers. The repertoire was sequenced with immunoSEQ multiplex PCR; TCRdb's copy has only in-frame clones and lacks some. V and J calls and clone size are those listed in that table; D and trimming were worked out from the DNA. The table includes 35,000 to 45,000 clones, roughly 68% detected once. This clonotype originated in a man older than 75 with acute or convalescent COVID-19. The sample comprised peripheral blood.

The CDR3 region has the DNA TGTGCCAGCAGTTCCAGGGGGCGAGTGGCCTATGGCTACACCTTC. It codes for CASSSRGRVAYGYTF. The gene calls are TRBV6-5 and TRBJ1-2, with TRBD1 matching 8 bases. There are 15 residues in the CDR3. V lost 4 bases to trimming and J lost 4 bases; unmatched junction nucleotides: 8. The germline CDR1 and CDR2 sequences are MNHEY and SVGAGI.